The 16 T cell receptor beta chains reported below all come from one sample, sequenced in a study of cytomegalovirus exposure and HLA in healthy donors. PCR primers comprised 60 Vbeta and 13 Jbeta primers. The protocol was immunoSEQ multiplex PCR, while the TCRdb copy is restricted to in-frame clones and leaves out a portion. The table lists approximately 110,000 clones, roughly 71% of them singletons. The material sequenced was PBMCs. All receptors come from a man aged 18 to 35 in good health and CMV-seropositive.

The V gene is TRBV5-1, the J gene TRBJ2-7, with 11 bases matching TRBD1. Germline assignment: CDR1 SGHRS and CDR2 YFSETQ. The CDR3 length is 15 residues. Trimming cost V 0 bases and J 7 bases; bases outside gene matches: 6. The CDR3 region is CASSLEGTGGQEQYF. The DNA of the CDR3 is TGCGCCAGCAGCTTGGAGGGGACAGGGGGTCAGGAGCAGTACTTC.

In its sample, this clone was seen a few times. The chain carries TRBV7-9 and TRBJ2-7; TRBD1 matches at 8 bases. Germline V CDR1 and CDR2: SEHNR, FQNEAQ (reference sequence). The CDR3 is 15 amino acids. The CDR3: CSSSCRTGICYEQYV. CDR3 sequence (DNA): TGTTCCAGCAGTTGCCGGACAGGGATTTGCTACGAGCAGTACGTC.

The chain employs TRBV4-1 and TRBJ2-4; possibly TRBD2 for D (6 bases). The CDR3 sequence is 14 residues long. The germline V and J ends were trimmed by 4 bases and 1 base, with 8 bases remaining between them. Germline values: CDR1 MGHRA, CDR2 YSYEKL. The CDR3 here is CASSRGLAKNIQYF. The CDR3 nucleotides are TGCGCCAGCAGCCGGGGACTGGCCAAAAACATTCAGTACTTC.

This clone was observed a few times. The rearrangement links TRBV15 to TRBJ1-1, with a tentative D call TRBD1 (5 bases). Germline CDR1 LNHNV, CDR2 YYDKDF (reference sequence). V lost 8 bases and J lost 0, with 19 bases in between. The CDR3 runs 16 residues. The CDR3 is CATADLRQTMNTEAFF. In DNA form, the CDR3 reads TGTGCCACCGCGGACCTCCGACAGACAATGAACACTGAAGCTTTCTTT. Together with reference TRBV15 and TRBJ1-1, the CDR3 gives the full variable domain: DAMVIQNPRYQVTQFGKPVTLSCSQTLNHNVMYWYQQKSSQAPKLLFHYYDKDFNNEADTPDNFQSRRPNTSFCFLDIRSPGLGDTAMYLCATADLRQTMNTEAFFGQGTRLTVV.

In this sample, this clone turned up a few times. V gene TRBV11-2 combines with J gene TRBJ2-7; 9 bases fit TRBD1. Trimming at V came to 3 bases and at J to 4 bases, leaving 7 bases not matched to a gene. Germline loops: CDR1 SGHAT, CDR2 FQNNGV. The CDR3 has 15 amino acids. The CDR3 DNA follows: TGTGCCAGCAGCTTTGGGGGACAGGGTGTATACGAGCAGTACTTC. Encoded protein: CASSFGGQGVYEQYF.

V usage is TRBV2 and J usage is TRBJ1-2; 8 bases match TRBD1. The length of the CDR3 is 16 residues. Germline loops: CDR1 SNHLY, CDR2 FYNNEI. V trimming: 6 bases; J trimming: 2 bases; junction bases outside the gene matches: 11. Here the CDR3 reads CASSVINTGGNYGYTF. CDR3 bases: TGTGCCAGCAGCGTAATCAATACAGGGGGAAACTATGGCTACACCTTC.

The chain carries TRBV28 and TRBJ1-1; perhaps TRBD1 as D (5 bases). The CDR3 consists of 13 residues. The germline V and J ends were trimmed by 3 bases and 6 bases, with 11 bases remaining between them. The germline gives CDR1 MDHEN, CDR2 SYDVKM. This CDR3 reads CASSFMATAEAFF. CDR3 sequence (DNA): TGTGCCAGCAGTTTTATGGCGACAGCTGAAGCTTTCTTT.

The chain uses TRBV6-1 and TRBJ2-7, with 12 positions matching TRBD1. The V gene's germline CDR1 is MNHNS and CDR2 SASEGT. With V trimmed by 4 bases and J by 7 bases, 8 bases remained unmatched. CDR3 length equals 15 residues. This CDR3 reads CASSARDRGLREQYV. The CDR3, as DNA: TGTGCCAGCAGTGCCCGGGACAGGGGGCTGAGGGAGCAGTACGTC.

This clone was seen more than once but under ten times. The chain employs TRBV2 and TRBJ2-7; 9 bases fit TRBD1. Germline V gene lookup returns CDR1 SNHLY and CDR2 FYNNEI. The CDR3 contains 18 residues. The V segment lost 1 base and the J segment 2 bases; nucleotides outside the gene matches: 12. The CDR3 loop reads CASSEEVGTGIRAYEQYF. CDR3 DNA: TGTGCCAGCAGTGAAGAGGTAGGGACAGGGATTCGCGCCTACGAGCAGTACTTC.

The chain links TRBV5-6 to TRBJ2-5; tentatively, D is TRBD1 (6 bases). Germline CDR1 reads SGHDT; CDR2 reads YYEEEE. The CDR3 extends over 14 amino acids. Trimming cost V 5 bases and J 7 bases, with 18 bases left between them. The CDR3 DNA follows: TGTGCCAGCAGTTACGGGACACCCAGAGGGACCCAGTACTTC. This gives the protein CASSYGTPRGTQYF.

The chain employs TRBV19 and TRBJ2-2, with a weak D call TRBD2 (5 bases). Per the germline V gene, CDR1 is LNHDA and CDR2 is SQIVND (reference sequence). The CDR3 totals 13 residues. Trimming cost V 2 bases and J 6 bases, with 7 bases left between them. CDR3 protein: CASSITGAGELFF. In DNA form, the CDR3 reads TGTGCCAGTAGTATAACCGGGGCCGGGGAGCTGTTTTTT.

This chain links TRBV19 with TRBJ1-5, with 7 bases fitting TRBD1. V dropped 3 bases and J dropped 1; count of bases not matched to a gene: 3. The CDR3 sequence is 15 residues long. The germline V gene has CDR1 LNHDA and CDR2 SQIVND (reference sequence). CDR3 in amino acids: CASSMGQKSNQPQHF. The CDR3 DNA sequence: TGTGCCAGTAGTATGGGACAGAAGAGCAATCAGCCCCAGCATTTT. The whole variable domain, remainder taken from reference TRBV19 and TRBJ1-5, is DGGITQSPKYLFRKEGQNVTLSCEQNLNHDAMYWYRQDPGQGLRLIYYSQIVNDFQKGDIAEGYSVSREKKESFPLTVTSAQKNPTAFYLCASSMGQKSNQPQHFGDGTRLSIL.

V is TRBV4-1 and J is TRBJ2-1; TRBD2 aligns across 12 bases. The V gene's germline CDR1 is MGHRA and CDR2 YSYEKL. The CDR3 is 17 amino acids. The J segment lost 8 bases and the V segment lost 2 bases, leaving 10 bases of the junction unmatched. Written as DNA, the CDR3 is TGCGCCAGCAGCCAACCTGGACTAGCGGGGATGGGTGATGAGCAGTTCTTC. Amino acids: CASSQPGLAGMGDEQFF.

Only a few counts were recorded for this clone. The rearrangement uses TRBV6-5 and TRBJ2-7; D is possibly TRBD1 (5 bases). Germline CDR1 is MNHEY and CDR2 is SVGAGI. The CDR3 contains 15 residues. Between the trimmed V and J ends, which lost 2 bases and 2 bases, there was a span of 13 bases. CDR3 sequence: CASSYRVQGPYEQYF. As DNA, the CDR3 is TGTGCCAGCAGTTACAGGGTGCAGGGCCCCTACGAGCAGTACTTC.

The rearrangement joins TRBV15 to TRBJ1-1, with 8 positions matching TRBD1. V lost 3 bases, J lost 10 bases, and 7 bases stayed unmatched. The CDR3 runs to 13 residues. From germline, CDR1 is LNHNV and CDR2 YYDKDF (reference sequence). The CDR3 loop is CATSRDGRGRAFF. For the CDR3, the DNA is TGTGCCACCAGCAGGGACGGCAGGGGGCGAGCTTTCTTT.

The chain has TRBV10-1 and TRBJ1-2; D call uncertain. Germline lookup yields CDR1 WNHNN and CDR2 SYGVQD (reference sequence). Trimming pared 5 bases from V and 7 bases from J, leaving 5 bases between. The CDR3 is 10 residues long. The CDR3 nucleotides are TGCGCCAGCAGTCTAGGTGGCTACACCTTC. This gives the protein CASSLGGYTF.